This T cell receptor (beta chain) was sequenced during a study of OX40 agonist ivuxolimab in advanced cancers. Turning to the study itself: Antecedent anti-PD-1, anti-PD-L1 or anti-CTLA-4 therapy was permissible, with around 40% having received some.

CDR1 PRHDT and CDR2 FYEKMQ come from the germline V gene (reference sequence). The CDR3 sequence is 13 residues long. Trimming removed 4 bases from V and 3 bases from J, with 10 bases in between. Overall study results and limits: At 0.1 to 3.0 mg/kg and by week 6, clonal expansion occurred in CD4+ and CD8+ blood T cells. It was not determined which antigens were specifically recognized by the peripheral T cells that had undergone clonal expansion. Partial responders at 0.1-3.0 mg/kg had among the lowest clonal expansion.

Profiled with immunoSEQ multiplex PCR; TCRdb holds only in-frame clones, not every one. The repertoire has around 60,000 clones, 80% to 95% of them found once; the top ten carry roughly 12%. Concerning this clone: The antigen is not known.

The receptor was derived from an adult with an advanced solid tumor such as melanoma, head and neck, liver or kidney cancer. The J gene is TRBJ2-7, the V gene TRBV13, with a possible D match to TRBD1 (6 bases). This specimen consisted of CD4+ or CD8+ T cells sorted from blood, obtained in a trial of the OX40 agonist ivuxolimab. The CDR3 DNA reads TGTGCCAGCAGCTCAGGGGCCTTCTACGAGCAGTACTTC. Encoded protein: CASSSGAFYEQYF.